The clone carrying this TCR beta chain has a handful of counts. Its matching antigen is unknown. MiXCR, run by TCRdb on the 5' RACE reads, gives a single entry per CDR3 protein. The table has over 95,000 distinct CDR3 sequences, 9.5% to 14% seen once. Time point in this sample: blood at routine non-recurrence follow-up after resection. Unsorted whole RNA samples from tumor, nontumor lung or frozen PBMC were sequenced. The data are from a study of spatial heterogeneity in lung cancer. Looking at the study overall: Sequenced follow-up PBMC samples came a median of approximately 2 years after resection, where available. Each time, sequencing found more beta-chain sequences than alpha-chain sequences. Points from the study as a whole: Ubiquitous expanded tumor TCRs were observed in blood more at resection than follow-up.

This CDR3 spans 13 amino acids. V was trimmed by 2 bases and J by 4 bases, leaving 9 bases between them. Germline loops: CDR1 MNHNY, CDR2 SVGAGI (reference sequence). Sequences were derived from PBMCs, sampled at follow-up. The source is a female donor with early-stage non-small cell lung cancer. The V call is TRBV6-6, the J call TRBJ2-7, with D possibly matching TRBD2 (6 bases). CDR3 protein: CASSYGTVYEQYV. The CDR3 DNA reads as TGTGCCAGCAGTTACGGGACTGTTTACGAGCAGTACGTC.